The subject of this entry is one TCR beta chain. This specimen belongs to a study of T cell changes during pregnancy in multiple sclerosis. Germline V gives CDR1 MNHNY, CDR2 SVGAGI (reference sequence). The V end lost 8 bases, the J end lost 2 bases, and 12 bases lay between the germline ends. CDR3 length: 13 residues. The repertoire was sequenced with immunoSEQ multiplex PCR; TCRdb's copy has only in-frame clones and lacks some. The data hold over 70,000 clones, with approximately 90% observed a single time. The sequences come from peripheral blood, collected in the first trimester of pregnancy. This receptor was identified in a female donor in good health, enrolled as a control in a pregnancy study. The rearrangement links TRBV6-6 to TRBJ1-2; TRBD1 is a possible D gene (5 bases). In nucleotides, the CDR3 is TGTGCCAGCGTCAGGGAAGTGAACTATGGCTACACCTTC. Translated: CASVREVNYGYTF.